The rows below give T cell receptor beta chains drawn from one sample of a study of T cells in tumors after PD-1 blockade. The table came from immunoSEQ multiplex PCR; TCRdb's copy has only in-frame clones and leaves some out. This table holds about 47,000 clones, nearly 80% found once. Sequenced material: PBMCs, taken before anti-PD-1 treatment. The receptors derive from a human donor with basal cell carcinoma. The CDR3 runs from the conserved cysteine through the conserved F or W.

J gene: TRBJ1-6; V gene: TRBV5-1; CDR3 protein: CASSLGSAYNSPLHF
J gene: TRBJ1-1; V gene: TRBV28; CDR3 protein: CASSTVTRRWGMNTEAFF
J gene: TRBJ1-4; V gene: TRBV3-1/TRBV3-2; CDR3 protein: CASSHYRSTNEKLFF
J gene: TRBJ1-2; V gene: TRBV20-1; CDR3 protein: CSASGTGTNYGYTF
J gene: TRBJ1-1; V gene: TRBV6-6; CDR3 protein: CASSYYAGYMNTEAFF
J gene: TRBJ2-3; V gene: TRBV5-5; CDR3 protein: CASSLVGALGTDTQYF
J gene: TRBJ2-3; V gene: TRBV7-2; CDR3 protein: CASSLAIGADTQYF
J gene: TRBJ1-2; V gene: TRBV30; CDR3 protein: CAWGTEANYGYTF
J gene: TRBJ1-4; V gene: TRBV5-1; CDR3 protein: CASSLEAGGREKLFF
J gene: TRBJ2-7; V gene: TRBV24-1; CDR3 protein: CATSDGPGLEEQYF
J gene: TRBJ2-5; V gene: TRBV4-1; CDR3 protein: CASSQGTSGGGGQETQYF
J gene: TRBJ1-2; V gene: TRBV30; CDR3 protein: CAWDYSGNYGYTF
J gene: TRBJ1-6; V gene: TRBV28; CDR3 protein: CASNRGLSTNSPLHF
J gene: TRBJ1-1; V gene: TRBV6-5; CDR3 protein: CASSYSGGRRTEAFF
J gene: TRBJ2-2; V gene: TRBV5-1; CDR3 protein: CASSPGSLNTGELFF
J gene: TRBJ2-2; V gene: TRBV10-1; CDR3 protein: CASARVANTGELFF
J gene: TRBJ2-7; V gene: TRBV29-1; CDR3 protein: CSATPGTGFLVREQYF
J gene: TRBJ2-5; V gene: TRBV6-6; CDR3 protein: CASSPGLAGAPLQETQYF
J gene: TRBJ2-7; V gene: TRBV28; CDR3 protein: CASSGQSLYEQYF
J gene: TRBJ2-7; V gene: TRBV11-3; CDR3 protein: CASSSGLAGNEQYF
J gene: TRBJ1-6; V gene: TRBV6-6; CDR3 protein: CASRYRSSYNSPLHF
J gene: TRBJ2-5; V gene: TRBV6-5; CDR3 protein: CASSYSTGQETQYF
J gene: TRBJ2-1; V gene: TRBV9; CDR3 protein: CASSNPGTSTTISSYNEQFF
J gene: TRBJ2-3; V gene: TRBV27; CDR3 protein: CASSRGRDTDTQYF
J gene: TRBJ1-1; V gene: TRBV5-5; CDR3 protein: CASSWTPDVNTEAFF
J gene: TRBJ1-1; V gene: TRBV4-1; CDR3 protein: CASSQPTGGRSEAFF
J gene: TRBJ2-1; V gene: TRBV4-1; CDR3 protein: CASSQRGNEQFF
J gene: TRBJ1-2; V gene: TRBV28; CDR3 protein: CASSKEFRGGYTF
J gene: TRBJ1-5; V gene: TRBV20-1; CDR3 protein: CSASAGGDQPQHF
J gene: TRBJ1-5; V gene: TRBV3-1/TRBV3-2; CDR3 protein: CASSLQLNQPQHF
J gene: TRBJ2-1; V gene: TRBV24-1; CDR3 protein: CATSDATVYNEQFF
J gene: TRBJ2-5; V gene: TRBV10-3; CDR3 protein: CAISMRPEETQYF
J gene: TRBJ2-5; V gene: TRBV2; CDR3 protein: CASASASQYF
J gene: TRBJ2-5; V gene: TRBV4-1; CDR3 protein: CASSQDGRASETQYF
J gene: TRBJ2-1; V gene: TRBV5-4; CDR3 protein: CASSLEIATGNEQFF
J gene: TRBJ1-2; V gene: TRBV3-1/TRBV3-2; CDR3 protein: CASSTGGGYTF
J gene: TRBJ1-5; V gene: TRBV6-5; CDR3 protein: CASSYLGNQPQHF
J gene: TRBJ1-5; V gene: TRBV9; CDR3 protein: CASSVGTGGSQPQHF
J gene: TRBJ1-1; V gene: TRBV4-1; CDR3 protein: CASSQEPRGAQFAFF
J gene: TRBJ1-2; V gene: TRBV7-9; CDR3 protein: CASSLEGFDGYTF
J gene: TRBJ2-7; V gene: TRBV6-6; CDR3 protein: CASSRLDSYEQYF
J gene: TRBJ2-7; V gene: TRBV5-1; CDR3 protein: CASSLDTGYEQYF
J gene: TRBJ1-5; V gene: TRBV28; CDR3 protein: CASRPTSGSNQPQHF
J gene: TRBJ2-3; V gene: TRBV14; CDR3 protein: CASSWGGLPTDTQYF
J gene: TRBJ1-1; V gene: TRBV7-2; CDR3 protein: CASARGNTEAFF
J gene: TRBJ2-3; V gene: TRBV3-1/TRBV3-2; CDR3 protein: CASTSADTQYF